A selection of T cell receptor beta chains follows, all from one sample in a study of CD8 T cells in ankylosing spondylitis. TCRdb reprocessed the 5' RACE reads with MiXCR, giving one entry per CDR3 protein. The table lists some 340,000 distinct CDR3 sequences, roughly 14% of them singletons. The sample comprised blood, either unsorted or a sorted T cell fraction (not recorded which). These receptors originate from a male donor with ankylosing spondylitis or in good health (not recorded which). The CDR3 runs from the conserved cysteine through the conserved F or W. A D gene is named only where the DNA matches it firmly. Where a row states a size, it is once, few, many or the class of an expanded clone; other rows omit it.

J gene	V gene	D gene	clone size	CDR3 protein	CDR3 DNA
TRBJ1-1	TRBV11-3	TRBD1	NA	CASSSPDRVTEAFF	TGTGCCAGCAGCTCCCCGGACAGGGTAACTGAAGCTTTCTTT
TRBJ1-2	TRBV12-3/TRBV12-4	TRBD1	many	CASSLEGAYGYTF	TGTGCCAGCAGCTTAGAGGGGGCGTATGGCTACACCTTC
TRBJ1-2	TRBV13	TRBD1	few	CASSTRRQGYHYGYTF	TGTGCCAGCAGCACCAGGAGACAGGGTTATCACTATGGCTACACCTTC
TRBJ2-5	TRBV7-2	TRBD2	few	CASSLDGGGQETQYF	TGTGCCAGCAGCTTAGACGGCGGGGGGCAAGAGACCCAGTACTTC
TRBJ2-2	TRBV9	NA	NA	CASSPYDRELFF	TGTGCCAGCAGCCCCTATGACCGGGAGCTGTTTTTT
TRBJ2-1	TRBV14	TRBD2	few	CASSWSGGTYNEQFF	TGTGCCAGCAGCTGGTCGGGGGGGACCTACAATGAGCAGTTCTTC
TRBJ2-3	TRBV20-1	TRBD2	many	CSATSGSTDTQYF	TGCAGTGCCACTAGCGGGAGTACAGATACGCAGTATTTT
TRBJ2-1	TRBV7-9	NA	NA	CASSSRESWNNEQFF	TGTGCCAGCAGCTCCCGGGAGTCCTGGAACAATGAGCAGTTCTTC
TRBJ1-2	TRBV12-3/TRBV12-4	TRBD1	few	CASSEQGDYGYTF	TGTGCCAGCAGTGAACAGGGGGACTATGGCTACACCTTC
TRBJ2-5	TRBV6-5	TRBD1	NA	CASSNTGDQETQYF	TGTGCCAGCAGTAACACAGGGGACCAAGAGACCCAGTACTTC
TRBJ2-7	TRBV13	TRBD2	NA	CASSDKAGASAREQYF	TGTGCCAGCAGCGATAAAGCGGGGGCCAGCGCTCGGGAGCAGTACTTC
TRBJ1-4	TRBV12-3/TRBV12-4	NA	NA	CASSPGKRGTNEKLFF	TGTGCCAGCAGCCCCGGTAAACGGGGCACTAATGAAAAACTGTTTTTT
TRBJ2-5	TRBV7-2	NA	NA	CASSLPTVREETQYF	TGTGCCAGCAGCTTACCGACAGTTCGAGAAGAGACCCAGTACTTC
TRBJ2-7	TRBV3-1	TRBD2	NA	CASSPGLGEQYF	TGTGCCAGCAGCCCCGGACTAGGCGAGCAGTACTTC
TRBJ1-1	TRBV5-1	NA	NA	CASSSSPGGEDTEAFF	TGCGCCAGCAGCTCCTCCCCGGGTGGAGAGGACACTGAAGCTTTCTTT
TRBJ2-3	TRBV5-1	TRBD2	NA	CASSLSLAGAGDTQYF	TGCGCCAGCAGCTTAAGTCTAGCGGGGGCGGGCGATACGCAGTATTTT
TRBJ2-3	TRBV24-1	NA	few	CATSDVARDTQYF	TGTGCCACCAGTGATGTGGCTAGAGATACGCAGTATTTT
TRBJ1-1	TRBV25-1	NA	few	CASSMHTEAFF	TGTGCCAGCAGCATGCACACTGAAGCTTTCTTT
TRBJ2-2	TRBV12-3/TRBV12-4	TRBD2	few	CASSFKAGVYTGELFF	TGTGCCAGCAGTTTTAAGGCGGGGGTATACACCGGGGAGCTGTTTTTT
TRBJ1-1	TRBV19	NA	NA	CASSIVGTANTEAFF	TGTGCCAGTAGTATAGTAGGGACGGCGAACACTGAAGCTTTCTTT
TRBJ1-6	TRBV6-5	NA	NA	CASSYYVESSYNSPLHF	TGTGCCAGCAGTTACTACGTCGAGAGCTCCTATAATTCACCCCTCCACTTT
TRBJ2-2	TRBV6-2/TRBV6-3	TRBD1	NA	CASSYRGHTGELFF	TGTGCCAGCAGTTACAGGGGGCACACCGGGGAGCTGTTTTTT
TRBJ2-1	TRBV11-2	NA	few	CASSLRTWREQFF	TGTGCCAGCAGCTTAAGGACTTGGCGTGAGCAGTTCTTC
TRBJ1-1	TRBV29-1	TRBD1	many	CSVGTGGAGTEAFF	TGCAGCGTCGGGACAGGGGGCGCGGGGACTGAAGCTTTCTTT
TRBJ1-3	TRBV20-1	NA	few	CSARDLLDASSGNTIYF	TGCAGTGCTAGAGATCTTCTCGACGCCAGCTCTGGAAACACCATATATTTT
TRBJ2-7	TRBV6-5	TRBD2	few	CASSYRIASGSSYEQYF	TGTGCCAGCAGTTACCGCATTGCTAGCGGGAGCTCCTACGAGCAGTACTTC
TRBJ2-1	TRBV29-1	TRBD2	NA	CSVDRLAGDNEQFF	TGCAGCGTTGATAGACTAGCGGGAGACAATGAGCAGTTCTTC
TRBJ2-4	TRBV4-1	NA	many	CASSQVFVAKNIQYF	TGCGCCAGCAGCCAAGTATTTGTGGCCAAAAACATTCAGTACTTC
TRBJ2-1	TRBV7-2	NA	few	CASTWGGARSYNEQFF	TGTGCCAGCACCTGGGGGGGGGCGCGGTCCTACAATGAGCAGTTCTTC
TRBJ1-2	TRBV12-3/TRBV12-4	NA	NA	CASSLRAGHKHGYTF	TGTGCCAGCAGTTTACGGGCAGGACATAAACATGGCTACACCTTC
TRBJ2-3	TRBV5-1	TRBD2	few	CASRPGGALQADTQYF	TGCGCCAGCAGGCCCGGGGGGGCTCTCCAAGCAGATACGCAGTATTTT
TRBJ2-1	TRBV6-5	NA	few	CASSSAGRENNEQFF	TGTGCCAGCAGTTCCGCGGGCCGGGAAAACAATGAGCAGTTCTTC
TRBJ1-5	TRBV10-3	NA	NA	CAISDTTNQPQHF	TGTGCCATCAGTGATACCACCAATCAGCCCCAGCATTTT
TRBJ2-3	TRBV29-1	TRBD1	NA	CSVDGTGGNTDTQYF	TGCAGCGTCGATGGGACAGGGGGTAACACAGATACGCAGTATTTT
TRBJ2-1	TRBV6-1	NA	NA	CASGSGHTYNEQFF	TGTGCCAGCGGGTCGGGACACACCTACAATGAGCAGTTCTTC
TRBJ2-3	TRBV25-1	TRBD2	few	CASSDLAGEDTQYF	TGTGCCAGCAGTGATCTAGCGGGAGAAGATACGCAGTATTTT
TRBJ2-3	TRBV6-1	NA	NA	CAIAGTLTDTQYF	TGTGCCATTGCAGGGACGCTAACAGATACGCAGTATTTT
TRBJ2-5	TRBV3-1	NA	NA	CASSRRDYTKTQYF	TGTGCCAGCAGCCGTCGGGATTATACGAAGACCCAGTACTTC
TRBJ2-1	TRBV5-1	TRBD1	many	CASSEGQPDNEQFF	TGCGCCAGCAGCGAGGGACAGCCCGACAATGAGCAGTTCTTC
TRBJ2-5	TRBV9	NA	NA	CASSVSMADQETQYF	TGTGCCAGCAGCGTAAGTATGGCCGACCAAGAGACCCAGTACTTC
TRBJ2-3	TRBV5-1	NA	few	CASSLWRSTDTQYF	TGCGCCAGCAGCTTATGGCGGAGCACAGATACGCAGTATTTT
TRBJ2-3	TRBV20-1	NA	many	CSARGTISTDTQYF	TGCAGTGCTAGAGGTACCATTAGCACAGATACGCAGTATTTT
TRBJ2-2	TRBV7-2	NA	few	CASSVGGENTGELFF	TGTGCCAGCAGCGTGGGGGGAGAAAACACCGGGGAGCTGTTTTTT
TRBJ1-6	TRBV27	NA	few	CASSFIPSRPRNSPLHF	TGTGCCAGCAGTTTCATCCCCTCTCGTCCCAGGAATTCACCCCTCCACTTT
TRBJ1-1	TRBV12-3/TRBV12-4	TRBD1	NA	CASTPDRASEAFF	TGTGCCAGCACCCCGGACAGGGCTAGTGAAGCTTTCTTT
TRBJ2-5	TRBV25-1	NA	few	CASSEYGREETQYF	TGTGCCAGCAGTGAATACGGCCGGGAGGAGACCCAGTACTTC
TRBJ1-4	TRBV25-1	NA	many	CASSDRARQNEKLFF	TGTGCCAGCAGTGATCGTGCGAGACAGAATGAAAAACTGTTTTTT
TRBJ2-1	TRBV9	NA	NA	CASSVADTGQFF	TGTGCCAGCAGCGTAGCGGACACTGGGCAGTTCTTC
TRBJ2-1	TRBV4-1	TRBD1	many	CASSQDLGTGLFF	TGCGCCAGCAGCCAGGACCTCGGGACAGGGCTATTCTTC